The count of the clone carrying this TCR beta chain is one. The data derive from a study of cytomegalovirus exposure and HLA in healthy donors. PCR employed 60 Vbeta and 13 Jbeta primers. Repertoires were generated with immunoSEQ multiplex PCR, while TCRdb's copy carries only in-frame clones and drops some. This sample has about 160,000 clones, with roughly 85% found just once. The V gene's germline CDR1 is SGHKS and CDR2 YYEKEE (reference sequence). The CDR3 sequence is 14 residues long. Trimming stripped 0 bases from V and 5 bases from J, with 8 bases between. The sequenced material came from PBMCs. This TCR came from a woman in her twenties or thirties in good health and CMV-seronegative. V is TRBV5-5 and J is TRBJ2-2; maybe TRBD1 (5 bases). The CDR3 sequence: CASSLAGMTGELFF. The CDR3 bases are TGTGCCAGCAGCTTGGCAGGGATGACCGGGGAGCTGTTTTTT.